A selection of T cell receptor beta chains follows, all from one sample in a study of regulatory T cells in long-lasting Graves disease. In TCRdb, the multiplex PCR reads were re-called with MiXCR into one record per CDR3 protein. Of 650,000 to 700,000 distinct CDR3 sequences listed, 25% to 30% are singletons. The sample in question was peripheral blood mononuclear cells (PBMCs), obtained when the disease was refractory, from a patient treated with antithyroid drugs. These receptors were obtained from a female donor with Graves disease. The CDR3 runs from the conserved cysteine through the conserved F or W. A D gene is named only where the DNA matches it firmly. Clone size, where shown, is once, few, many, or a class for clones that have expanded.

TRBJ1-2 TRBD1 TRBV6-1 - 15 TGTGCCAGCAGTGCGAGGACAGGGGGGAGCTATGGCTACACCTTC CASSARTGGSYGYTF
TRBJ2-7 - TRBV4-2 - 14 TGTGCCAGCAGCCAAGGTTTAGGCTCCTACGAGCAGTACTTC CASSQGLGSYEQYF
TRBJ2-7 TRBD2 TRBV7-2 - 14 TGTGCCAGCAGCTTAGCTACGACTAGCTCCGAGCAGTACTTC CASSLATTSSEQYF
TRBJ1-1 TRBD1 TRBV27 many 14 TGTGCCAGCAGCTACGGGACAGGAAGGACTGAAGCTTTCTTT CASSYGTGRTEAFF
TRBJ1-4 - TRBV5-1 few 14 TGCGCCAGCAGAGTGGCGGGGGGCGGTGAAAAACTGTTTTTT CASRVAGGGEKLFF
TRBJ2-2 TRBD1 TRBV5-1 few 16 TGCGCCAGCAGCTTGGGGTGGACAGGCCACACCGGGGAGCTGTTTTTT CASSLGWTGHTGELFF
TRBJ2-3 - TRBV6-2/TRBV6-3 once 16 TGTGCCAGCAGTTACCAAAGCGGAGGTGGCACAGATACGCAGTATTTT CASSYQSGGGTDTQYF
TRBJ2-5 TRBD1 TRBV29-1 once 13 TGCAGCGTTGAAGGGGACAGGCGAGAGACCCAGTACTTC CSVEGDRRETQYF
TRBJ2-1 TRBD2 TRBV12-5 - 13 TGTGCTAGTGGTTTGCGACTAGCGGTCGAGCAGTTCTTC CASGLRLAVEQFF
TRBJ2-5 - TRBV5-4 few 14 TGTGCCAGCAGCCCGTGGGGTGGTAAGGAGACCCAGTACTTC CASSPWGGKETQYF
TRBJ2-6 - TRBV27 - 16 TGTGCCAGCAGTCCAACGGGGGTCAGTGGGGCCAACGTCCTGACTTTC CASSPTGVSGANVLTF
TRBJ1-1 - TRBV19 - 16 TGTGCCAGTAGTATAGTCCCAGGAACCGTGAACACTGAAGCTTTCTTT CASSIVPGTVNTEAFF
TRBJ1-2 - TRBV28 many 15 TGTGCCAGCCTACCCATACAATTGAGGGTCGGGGGCTACACCTTC CASLPIQLRVGGYTF
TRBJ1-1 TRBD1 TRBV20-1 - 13 TGCAGTGCCCCGACAGGGACCGACACTGAAGCTTTCTTT CSAPTGTDTEAFF
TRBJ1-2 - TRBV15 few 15 TGTGCCACCAGCAGAGATGAATTACAGGGTGGCGGCTACACCTTC CATSRDELQGGGYTF
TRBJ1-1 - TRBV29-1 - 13 TGCAGCGTTGCGCCGGGACAAGCAACTGAAGCTTTCTTT CSVAPGQATEAFF
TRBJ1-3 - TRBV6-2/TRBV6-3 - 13 TGTGCCAGCACCCGCGAGGCCGGAAACACCATATATTTT CASTREAGNTIYF
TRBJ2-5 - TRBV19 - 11 TGTGCCAGTAGTGGGGTTGAGACCCAGTACTTC CASSGVETQYF
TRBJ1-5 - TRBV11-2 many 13 TGTGCCAGCAGCCTCTCCCCCGTTCAGCCCCAGCATTTT CASSLSPVQPQHF
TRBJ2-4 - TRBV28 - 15 TGTGCCAGCAGTTTCAGTGGCAGGGCCAAAAACATTCAGTACTTC CASSFSGRAKNIQYF
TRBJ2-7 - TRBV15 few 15 TGTGCCACCAGCCCACCCGGGAGTGAGTTCGACGAGCAGTACTTC CATSPPGSEFDEQYF
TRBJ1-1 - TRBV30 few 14 TGTGCCTGGAGTGTACGACACTTGAACACTGAAGCTTTCTTT CAWSVRHLNTEAFF
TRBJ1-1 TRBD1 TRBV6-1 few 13 TGTGCCAGTCTGGACAGGGTGAACACTGAAGCTTTCTTT CASLDRVNTEAFF
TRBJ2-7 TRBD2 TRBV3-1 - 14 TGTGCCAGCAGCCAAGGACTAGCGGGTTACGAGCGGTACTTC CASSQGLAGYERYF
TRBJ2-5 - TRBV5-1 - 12 TGCGCCAGCAGCTTTGACCCCCTGACCCAGTACTTC CASSFDPLTQYF
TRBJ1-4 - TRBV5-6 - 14 TGTGCCAGCAGCTTGTCAGGGGCGCGTGAAAAACTGTTTTTT CASSLSGAREKLFF
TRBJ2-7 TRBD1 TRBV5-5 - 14 TGTGCCAGCGAACGGGACAGGGGCTACTACGAGCAGTACTTC CASERDRGYYEQYF
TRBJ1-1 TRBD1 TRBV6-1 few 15 TGTGCCAGCATCATGAACAGGGGGCGCAACACTGAAGCTTTCTTT CASIMNRGRNTEAFF
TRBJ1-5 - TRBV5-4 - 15 TGTGCCAGCAGCTTGCCAGACGGACCCAATCAGCCCCAGCATTTT CASSLPDGPNQPQHF
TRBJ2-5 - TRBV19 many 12 TGTGCCAGTTCGACGGGTTTGGAGACCCAGTACTTC CASSTGLETQYF
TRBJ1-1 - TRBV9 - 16 TGTGCCAGCAGCGTAGGACCCTCATTAAAGAACACTGAAGCTTTCTTT CASSVGPSLKNTEAFF
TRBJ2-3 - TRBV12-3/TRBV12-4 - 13 TGTGCCAGCAGCCCAGGACAGCGGAATACGCAGTATTTT CASSPGQRNTQYF
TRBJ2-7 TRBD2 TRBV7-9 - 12 TGTGCCAGCAGCGGAGCGGGAGGCGAGCAGTACTTC CASSGAGGEQYF
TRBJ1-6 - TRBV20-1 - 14 TGCAGTGCTAGAGATCTCCTGAGCCAGTCGCCCCTCCACTTT CSARDLLSQSPLHF
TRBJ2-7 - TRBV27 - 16 TGTGCCAGCAGTTTAAGCCCCCCTAGACCAGCCTACGAGCAGTACTTC CASSLSPPRPAYEQYF
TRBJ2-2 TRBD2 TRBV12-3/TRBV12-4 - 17 TGTGCCAGCAGTTACCAACTAGCGGGAGCTCACCCCGGGGAGCTGTTTTTT CASSYQLAGAHPGELFF
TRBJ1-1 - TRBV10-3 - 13 TGTGCCATCAGTGATGCGGAGAACACTGAAGCTTTCTTT CAISDAENTEAFF
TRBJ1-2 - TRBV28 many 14 TGTGCCAGCAGCCCACAGAGGGCCAGCTATGGCTACACCTTC CASSPQRASYGYTF
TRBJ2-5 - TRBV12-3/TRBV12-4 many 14 TGTGCCAGCAGTTCTCTTTCGCCCCAAGAGACCCAGTACTTC CASSSLSPQETQYF
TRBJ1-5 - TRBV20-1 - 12 TGCAGTGTAGCGAGTGGGGATCAGCCCCAGCATTTT CSVASGDQPQHF
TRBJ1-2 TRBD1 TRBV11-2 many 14 TGTGCCAGCAGCTTAGATGGGACAGCCTATGGCTACACCTTC CASSLDGTAYGYTF
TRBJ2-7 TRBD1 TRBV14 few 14 TGTGCCAGCAGCCAGACAGGGGAGGACTACGAGCAGTACTTC CASSQTGEDYEQYF
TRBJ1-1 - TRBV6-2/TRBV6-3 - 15 TGTGCCAGCAGCCGCAGGGGTGCGATGAACACTGAAGCTTTCTTT CASSRRGAMNTEAFF
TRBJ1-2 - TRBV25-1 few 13 TGTGCCAGCAGCATGACAGCCTCCTATGGCTACACCTTC CASSMTASYGYTF